This T cell receptor (beta chain) stems from a study of CD8 T cells in Susac syndrome. Germline lookup yields CDR1 SQVTM and CDR2 ANQGSEA. With 7 bases removed from V and 6 bases from J, the gap between germline ends came to 9 bases. This CDR3 region has 11 residues. An amount of RNA that ranged from roughly 0.45 to 1 ug was reverse transcribed with random hexamers. Amplification of TCR beta CDR3 was carried out by immunoSEQ multiplex PCR, which covered 54 Vbeta and 13 Jbeta segments. TCRdb used MiXCR to reprocess the immunoSEQ multiplex PCR reads, holding one entry per CDR3 protein. The table lists roughly 190,000 distinct CDR3 sequences, approximately 93% of them singletons. The T cells that were sequenced for TCR beta were CD8+ and CD4+ cells from blood. The control group consisted of healthy donors matched for age and sex. In contrast to the negatively isolated CD8+ and CD4+ T cells, TEMRA cells were FACS-enriched.

This sequence originates from a human donor in good health. V gene TRBV29-1 combines with J gene TRBJ1-4; weak D call: TRBD1 (6 bases). The sequenced sample consisted of CD4+ T cells from PBMCs. The CDR3: CSAGGDEKLFF. The CDR3 DNA reads as TGCAGCGCTGGGGGCGATGAAAAACTGTTTTTT.